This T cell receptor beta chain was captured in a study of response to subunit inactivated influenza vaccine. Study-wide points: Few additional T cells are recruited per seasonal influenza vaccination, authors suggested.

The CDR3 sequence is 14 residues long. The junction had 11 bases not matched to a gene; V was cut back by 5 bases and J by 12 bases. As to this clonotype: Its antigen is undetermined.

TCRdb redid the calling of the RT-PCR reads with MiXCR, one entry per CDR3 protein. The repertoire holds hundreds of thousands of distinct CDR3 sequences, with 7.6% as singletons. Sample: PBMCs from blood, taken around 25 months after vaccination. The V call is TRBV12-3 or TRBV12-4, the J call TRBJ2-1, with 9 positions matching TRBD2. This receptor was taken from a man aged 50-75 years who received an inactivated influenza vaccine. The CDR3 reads CASSIRSGGARQFF. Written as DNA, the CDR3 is TGTGCCAGCAGTATTCGTAGCGGGGGAGCTCGGCAGTTCTTC.